This TCR beta chain came from a study of cytomegalovirus exposure and HLA in healthy donors. Across the whole study: A prior study identified 117 million unique TCR beta sequences from roughly 180 million T cells. Regarding the study as a whole: A previous analysis found most TCR beta V segments productive roughly 87% or roughly 30% of the time. Reportedly, diagnosis of cytomegalovirus status by the classifier showed high specificity and sensitivity. Sequences of the TCR beta chain were said to predict the HLA-A and HLA-B alleles of most subjects accurately.

Per the germline V gene, CDR1 is GTSNPN and CDR2 is SVGIG (reference sequence). This CDR3 spans 13 amino acids. Trimming shortened V by 4 bases and J by 5 bases, and 11 bases separated the two germline ends. This clone was observed a handful of times. The target antigen is unknown. The study ran its PCR with 60 Vbeta and 13 Jbeta primers. Sequencing was performed with immunoSEQ multiplex PCR; in TCRdb, only in-frame clones are kept and a portion is missing. The sample lists about 45,000 clones; roughly 69% were seen once. Sequencing was done on a sample of PBMCs. The source of this sequence is a young woman in good health and CMV-seronegative. The rearrangement joins TRBV30 to TRBJ1-4; maybe TRBD1 (6 bases). This CDR3 is CAWTGRGNEKLFF. The CDR3 bases are TGTGCCTGGACGGGCAGGGGAAATGAAAAACTGTTTTTT.